A single sample gave rise to the 28 T cell receptor beta chains below, sequenced in a study of breast tumors, draining lymph nodes, adjacent tissues. TCRdb analysed the multiplex PCR reads with MiXCR anew, one entry per CDR3 protein. The sample holds 140,000 or so distinct CDR3 sequences, less than 35% seen once. Samples came from axillary lymph nodes draining the breast cancer. Sequencing was performed on axillary lymph node tissue. Receptors originate from a female donor with breast cancer. Some clones in this sample may be carry-over from other donors' samples.

With regard to this clonotype: Here the CDR3 omits its conserved ending phenylalanine or tryptophan, so a read error is the likely source. The chain employs TRBV5-4 and TRBJ1-2; D call uncertain. This CDR3 is 14 amino acids long. Germline V CDR1 and CDR2: SGHNT, YYREEE (reference sequence). The CDR3 loop is CASSLVGFNYGYTI. CDR3 in DNA: TGCGCCAGCAGCTTGGTTGGCTTCAACTATGGCTACACCATC.

As for this clonotype: This clone may be a read error of a much larger clone one base away. As the CDR3 is not closed by the conserved phenylalanine or tryptophan, this likely results from a read error. The V gene is TRBV28, the J gene TRBJ1-3, with D maybe TRBD1 (5 bases). Germline CDR1 and CDR2: MDHEN and SYDVKM. CDR3 size: 17 residues. Trimming removed 5 bases at V and 4 bases at J, with 21 bases between. The CDR3 spells CASSPPGAQAVGNTIYY. CDR3 nucleotide sequence: TGTGCCAGCAGTCCTCCCGGTGCACAGGCCGTAGGAAACACCATATATTAT.

This clonotype occurred many times. The chain recombines TRBV5-1 with TRBJ2-2; TRBD1 might be the D (6 bases). This CDR3 has 14 amino acids. The V end lost 4 bases, the J end lost 4 bases, and 11 bases lay between the germline ends. Germline V gives CDR1 SGHRS, CDR2 YFSETQ. CDR3 DNA sequence: TGCGCCAGCAGCAAGGACAGCCTCACCGGGGAGCTGTTTTTT. Encoded protein: CASSKDSLTGELFF.

This clonotype was seen only a few times. The chain links TRBV28 to TRBJ2-1; maybe TRBD2 (7 bases). Trimming removed 7 bases at V and 2 bases at J, with 12 bases between. The CDR3 is 14 residues long. Germline values: CDR1 MDHEN, CDR2 SYDVKM. Written as DNA, the CDR3 is TGTGCCAGCAAGGGGGGGGGCCCCTACAATGAGCAGTTCTTC. Its translation: CASKGGGPYNEQFF.

CDR3 DNA: TGCGCCAGCAGCGTTAATATGAACACTGAAGCTTTCTTT. Protein product: CASSVNMNTEAFF. This chain uses TRBV5-1 with TRBJ1-1; D is unresolved. The CDR3 covers 13 residues. Trimming pared 4 bases from V and 0 bases from J, leaving 7 bases between. Germline assignment: CDR1 SGHRS and CDR2 YFSETQ.

A few counts support this clonotype. This clone may be a read error of a much larger clone one base away. The gene calls are TRBV11-3 and TRBJ2-7; weak D call: TRBD2 (6 bases). Trimming removed 5 bases from V and 6 bases from J, with 20 bases in between. Germline values: CDR1 SGHNT, CDR2 YENEEA. The CDR3 is made up of 15 amino acids. CDR3 coding DNA: TGTGCCAGCAGCCTCGGGTCTAGCGCGGTCTCCGAGCAGTACTTC. Protein: CASSLGSSAVSEQYF.

This chain connects TRBV20-1 to TRBJ2-7; D could derive from TRBD1 or TRBD2 (5 bases each). V gave up 2 bases and J gave up 7 bases, with 27 bases separating them. Germline lookup yields CDR1 DFQATT and CDR2 SNEGSKA (reference sequence). This CDR3 has 17 amino acids. This CDR3 reads CSARLPPGTDPEDEQYF. In DNA form, the CDR3 reads TGCAGTGCTAGACTTCCCCCCGGGACCGACCCTGAGGATGAGCAGTACTTC.

Notes on this clonotype: The junction differs from germline at one of its ends, possibly a read error. The chain employs TRBV5-1 and TRBJ1-4, with D perhaps matching TRBD1 (6 bases). The length of the CDR3 is 14 residues. CDR1 is SGHRS, CDR2 YFSETQ, per germline. The CDR3 bases are TGCGCCAGCAGCTTGGTACAGGGTAGGGAAAAACTGCTTTTT. This sequence encodes CASSLVQGREKLLF.

Ten or more counts support this clonotype. One end of the junction does not line up with germline, which may come from a read error. V and J are TRBV5-1 and TRBJ2-5; D remains ambiguous. Germline CDR1 and CDR2: SGHRS and YFSETQ. The CDR3 runs to 12 residues. CDR3 DNA sequence: TGCGCCAGCAGCACCTACCAAGGGACCCAGTACTTC. Protein: CASSTYQGTQYF.

This clonotype has only a few counts. V is TRBV4-1 and J is TRBJ1-1; maybe TRBD1 (5 bases). V was shortened by 4 bases and J by 5 bases, with 23 bases between the two germline ends. CDR1 MGHRA and CDR2 YSYEKL come from the germline V gene. This CDR3 is built from 17 residues. This CDR3 reads CASSRIPVRVLITEAFF. In DNA, the CDR3 is TGCGCCAGCAGCCGAATTCCGGTCAGGGTTCTTATTACTGAAGCTTTCTTT.

This clonotype was counted at least ten times. The chain couples TRBV18 to TRBJ2-7; a possible D gene is TRBD2 (6 bases). CDR1 and CDR2 from the germline V gene are KGHSH and LQKENI. Trimming removed 3 bases at V and 2 bases at J, with 11 bases between. The CDR3 has 14 amino acids. Written as DNA, the CDR3 is TGTGCCAGCTCACCTCATTCGGGGGCCTACGAGCAGTACTTC. This encodes CASSPHSGAYEQYF.

This clonotype has ten or more counts. This chain uses TRBV6-5 with TRBJ1-4; D remains ambiguous. The V end was cut by 6 bases, the J end by 4 bases, with 15 bases between. The CDR3 has 15 amino acids. CDR1 MNHEY and CDR2 SVGAGI come from the germline V gene. CDR3 coding DNA: TGTGCCAGCAGCAACCAGGCTCAGTATAATGAAAAACTGTTTTTT. As protein: CASSNQAQYNEKLFF.

This clonotype has at least ten counts. The J gene is TRBJ2-6, the V gene TRBV19, with 9 bases aligning to TRBD2. The ends lost 1 base at V and 4 bases at J; junction bases unmatched: 11. Per the germline V gene, CDR1 is LNHDA and CDR2 is SQIVND (reference sequence). The CDR3 has 19 residues. CDR3 residues: CASSIALSGRLSGANVLTF. CDR3 bases: TGTGCCAGTAGTATAGCCCTTAGCGGGAGACTCTCAGGGGCCAACGTCCTGACTTTC. Variable domain in full (rest from reference TRBV19 and TRBJ2-6): DGGITQSPKYLFRKEGQNVTLSCEQNLNHDAMYWYRQDPGQGLRLIYYSQIVNDFQKGDIAEGYSVSREKKESFPLTVTSAQKNPTAFYLCASSIALSGRLSGANVLTFGAGSRLTVL.

V and J are TRBV20-1 and TRBJ2-5; 9 positions agree with TRBD2. The CDR3 totals 16 residues. Germline trimming cut 6 bases from V and 4 bases from J; bases unmatched to any gene: 15. The V gene's germline CDR1 is DFQATT and CDR2 SNEGSKA (reference sequence). CDR3 sequence reads: CSASLTGGGAGETQYF. The CDR3 coding sequence is TGCAGTGCCTCACTAACGGGCGGGGGGGCCGGAGAGACCCAGTACTTC.

This clonotype was seen repeatedly, ten times or more. The V gene is TRBV14, the J gene TRBJ2-2; perhaps TRBD2 as D (6 bases). The V gene's germline CDR1 is SGHDN and CDR2 FVKESK. V lost 4 bases, J lost 9 bases, and 15 bases lay in between. The CDR3 loop spans 14 amino acids. The CDR3 here is CASSPIGGSWELFF. The CDR3 coding sequence is TGTGCCAGCAGCCCAATCGGAGGGAGCTGGGAGCTGTTTTTT. The whole variable domain, remainder taken from reference TRBV14 and TRBJ2-2, is EAGVTQFPSHSVIEKGQTVTLRCDPISGHDNLYWYRRVMGKEIKFLLHFVKESKQDESGMPNNRFLAERTGGTYSTLKVQPAELEDSGVYFCASSPIGGSWELFFGEGSRLTVL.

There are many counts of this clonotype. The rearrangement links TRBV20-1 to TRBJ2-2, with no clear D. The CDR3 runs to 13 residues. Germline loops: CDR1 DFQATT, CDR2 SNEGSKA (reference sequence). Between the trimmed V and J ends, which lost 1 base and 1 base, there was a span of 4 bases. CDR3 protein: CSARGRNTGELFF. The CDR3 DNA reads TGCAGTGCTAGAGGCAGGAACACCGGGGAGCTGTTTTTT.

The count of this clonotype is one. The CDR3 carries no conserved terminal phenylalanine or tryptophan, so it likely arises from a read error. Because the CDR3's place on the DNA is in doubt, the DNA is left out and the CDR3 is given as listed by TCRdb. The rearrangement links TRBV12-3 or TRBV12-4 to TRBJ2-1; the table's D call, TRBD1, was not checked against the DNA. The CDR3 is 13 residues long, ends included. CDR3 in amino acids: CASRDILLVEEFS.

V gene TRBV20-1 combines with J gene TRBJ2-7; 8 positions match TRBD2. J lost 1 base, V lost 6 bases, and 5 bases had no gene match. The CDR3 contains 13 residues. Germline values: CDR1 DFQATT, CDR2 SNEGSKA (reference sequence). The CDR3 sequence is CSASGGGSYEQYF. The CDR3 DNA is TGCAGTGCGTCCGGGGGGGGATCCTACGAGCAGTACTTC.

Ten or more counts support this clonotype. The CDR3 region is CASSYGLAEDTQYF. CDR3 coding DNA: TGTGCCAGCAGTTACGGACTAGCGGAAGATACGCAGTATTTT. The chain links TRBV6-5 to TRBJ2-3, with 10 nucleotides matching TRBD2. The germline V gene encodes CDR1 MNHEY and CDR2 SVGAGI. The CDR3 is 14 residues long. The V and J ends lost 2 bases and 5 bases, in that order; junction bases with no gene match: 1.

V and J are TRBV20-1 and TRBJ1-1; 12 bases fit TRBD1. V lost 0 bases and J lost 3; bases outside the gene matches: 8. The CDR3 consists of 17 residues. In germline, CDR1 is DFQATT, CDR2 SNEGSKA (reference sequence). DNA of the CDR3: TGCAGTGCTAGAGATTCGGCCGGGACAGGGGGCTACACTGAAGCTTTCTTT. Translated, it gives CSARDSAGTGGYTEAFF.

The table lists this clonotype with many counts. The chain has TRBV6-2 or TRBV6-3 and TRBJ1-5, with D unclear. The CDR3 is 12 residues long. Looked up from germline, CDR1 is MNHEY and CDR2 is SVGEGT. Trimming removed 6 bases at V and 5 bases at J, with 8 bases between. CDR3 sequence reads: CASSSTYQPQHF. The CDR3 DNA follows: TGTGCCAGCAGCTCTACTTATCAGCCCCAGCATTTT.

This clonotype came up many times. The chain links TRBV4-2 to TRBJ1-4; D is unclear. CDR1 LGHNA and CDR2 YNFKEQ come from the germline V gene. This CDR3 contains 16 residues. V gave up 1 base and J gave up 5 bases, with 14 bases separating them. The CDR3 coding sequence is TGTGCCAGCAGCCAAGGGCGGGGAGGGTTGAATGAAAAACTGTTTTTT. Amino acids: CASSQGRGGLNEKLFF.

This clonotype was counted at least ten times. The chain uses TRBV11-2 and TRBJ2-7; D may be TRBD2 (6 bases). Trimming pared 2 bases from V and 4 bases from J, leaving 15 bases between. The CDR3 extends over 15 amino acids. Germline CDR1 and CDR2: SGHAT and FQNNGV. The CDR3 loop is CASSLRGGGMYEQYV. The CDR3 bases are TGTGCCAGCAGCTTAAGGGGTGGGGGGATGTACGAGCAGTACGTC.

The chain links TRBV20-1 to TRBJ2-3, with 11 nucleotides matching TRBD2. Germline V CDR1 and CDR2: DFQATT, SNEGSKA (reference sequence). The CDR3 sequence is 15 residues long. Trimming took 0 bases from V and 6 from J; bases not matched to a gene: 5. This CDR3 is CSARDSGRAGDTQYF. CDR3 DNA sequence: TGCAGTGCTAGAGATAGCGGGAGGGCCGGGGATACGCAGTATTTT.

A remark on this clonotype: Relative to the germline gene, one junction end is altered; a read error may explain this. The CDR3 protein is CSARLAGGLTDTRYF. As DNA, the CDR3 is TGCAGTGCCCGGCTGGCGGGGGGTTTGACAGATACGCGGTATTTT. The rearrangement links TRBV20-1 to TRBJ2-3, with 8 bases lining up with TRBD2. The V gene's germline CDR1 is DFQATT and CDR2 SNEGSKA (reference sequence). The CDR3 is 15 residues long.

V is TRBV20-1 and J is TRBJ1-2; D ambiguous. CDR1 DFQATT and CDR2 SNEGSKA come from the germline V gene (reference sequence). CDR3 size: 11 residues. In nucleotides, the CDR3 is TGCAACGCCTGGGCAGTCTATGGCTACACCTTC. It specifies CNAWAVYGYTF.

The chain employs TRBV29-1 and TRBJ2-3, with a weak D call TRBD2 (5 bases). Trimming took off 1 base at V and 6 bases at J, with 8 bases between the two ends. Germline CDR1 SQVTM, CDR2 ANQGSEA. This CDR3 has 12 residues. The CDR3, as DNA: TGCAGCGTTGAAGGTGAGGGTGATACGCAGTATTTT. Its translation: CSVEGEGDTQYF.

This clonotype showed up just once. A much larger clonotype is one base distant, so this may be a read error. The chain is built from TRBV6-2 or TRBV6-3 and TRBJ1-2, with TRBD1 matching over 9 bases. The CDR3 has 18 residues. The germline V gene has CDR1 MNHEY and CDR2 SVGEGT. CDR3 loop: CASSINPLLTGGYYGHTF. The CDR3 DNA is TGTGCCAGCTCGATAAACCCCCTTTTGACAGGGGGATACTATGGCCACACCTTC.